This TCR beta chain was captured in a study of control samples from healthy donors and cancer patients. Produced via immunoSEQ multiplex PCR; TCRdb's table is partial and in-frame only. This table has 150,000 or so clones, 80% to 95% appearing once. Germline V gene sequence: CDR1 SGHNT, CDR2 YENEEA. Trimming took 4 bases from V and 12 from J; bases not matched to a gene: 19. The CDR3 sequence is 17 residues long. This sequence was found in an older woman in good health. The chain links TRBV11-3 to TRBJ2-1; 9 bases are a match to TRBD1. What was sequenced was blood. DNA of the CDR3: TGTGCCAGCAGCTCCAGCCCCCCGGGACAGGGTCAACCGGGGCAGTTCTTC. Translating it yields CASSSSPPGQGQPGQFF.